This T cell receptor beta chain is drawn from a study of shared clonotypes between healthy human individuals. Selected positively for CCR7 and CD45RO-negative, naive CD8 cells excluded terminally differentiated effector memory CD45RA+ cells. Clones were read by immunoSEQ multiplex PCR, and TCRdb kept only the in-frame ones, dropping some. The sample contains some 2,000,000 clones, 85% to 95% of which appear only once. The receptor comes from a man between 18 and 29 years old in good health. Material: naive CD8+ T cells sorted from blood.

CDR3 DNA sequence: TGTGCCAGCAGTTTAAACAACAATGAGCAGTTCTTC. It codes for CASSLNNNEQFF. The V call is TRBV6-5, the J call TRBJ2-1; D uncertain. V gave up 4 bases and J gave up 5 bases, with 6 bases separating them. Germline V gives CDR1 MNHEY, CDR2 SVGAGI. The CDR3 is 12 amino acids.